Listed here are 25 T cell receptor beta chains from one sample, sequenced in a study of cytomegalovirus exposure and HLA in healthy donors. The primer mix had 60 Vbeta and 13 Jbeta primers. TCRdb keeps only in-frame clones here, not all; method: immunoSEQ multiplex PCR. There are under 200,000 clones in the sample; almost 85% occur only once, and approximately 2.2% lies in the top ten. Specimen: PBMCs. Receptors were obtained from a woman in her forties or fifties in good health and CMV-seronegative.

This clone came up a few times. The chain carries TRBV7-9 and TRBJ2-2, with D perhaps matching TRBD2 (7 bases). The germline gives CDR1 SEHNR, CDR2 FQNEAQ (reference sequence). The V end was cut by 4 bases, the J end by 0 bases, with 12 bases between. The CDR3 length is 16 residues. The CDR3 spells CASSSLGGPNTGELFF. In DNA form, the CDR3 reads TGTGCCAGCAGCTCTCTGGGGGGGCCGAACACCGGGGAGCTGTTTTTT. The variable domain in full, completed from reference TRBV7-9 and TRBJ2-2, reads DTGVSQNPRHKITKRGQNVTFRCDPISEHNRLYWYRQTLGQGPEFLTYFQNEAQLEKSRLLSDRFSAERPKGSFSTLEIQRTEQGDSAMYLCASSSLGGPNTGELFFGEGSRLTVL.

The V gene is TRBV29-1, the J gene TRBJ2-1; 9 positions match TRBD2. The germline gives CDR1 SQVTM, CDR2 ANQGSEA. V dropped 6 bases and J dropped 1; count of bases not matched to a gene: 4. The CDR3 runs 14 residues. The CDR3, as DNA: TGCAGCGTCTCTAGCGGGACGTCCTACAATGAGCAGTTCTTC. Translating gives CSVSSGTSYNEQFF.

The gene calls are TRBV5-1 and TRBJ1-2, with a weak D call TRBD1 (6 bases). V lost 6 bases, J lost 5 bases, and 14 bases lay in between. There are 13 residues in the CDR3. CDR1 is SGHRS and CDR2 is YFSETQ in the germline V gene. The CDR3 is CASKIDRRYGYTF. The CDR3 DNA is TGCGCCAGCAAGATCGACAGGCGGTATGGCTACACCTTC.

V gene TRBV28 combines with J gene TRBJ1-5; 7 nucleotides match TRBD1. Unmatched junction bases numbered 8, after V lost 5 bases and J lost 7 bases. The germline CDR1 and CDR2 sequences are MDHEN and SYDVKM. The CDR3 totals 14 residues. The CDR3 spells CASSRRQGEQPQHF. CDR3 coding DNA: TGTGCCAGCAGTCGCAGACAGGGCGAGCAGCCCCAGCATTTT.

The chain has TRBV27 and TRBJ2-3; tentatively, D is TRBD1 (6 bases). CDR1 MNHEY and CDR2 SMNVEV come from the germline V gene (reference sequence). This CDR3 has 13 residues. V was shortened by 7 bases and J by 4 bases, with 12 bases between the two germline ends. CDR3 DNA sequence: TGTGCCAGCACCTCCGGGACACCAGATACGCAGTATTTT. Protein: CASTSGTPDTQYF.

The J gene is TRBJ2-3, the V gene TRBV7-9, with 13 nucleotides matching TRBD2. Trimming cost V 6 bases and J 0 bases; bases outside gene matches: 12. CDR3 size: 19 residues. Germline V gene sequence: CDR1 SEHNR, CDR2 FQNEAQ (reference sequence). The DNA of the CDR3 is TGTGCCAGCAGTTTGAACCCGGGACTAGCGGGACTTAGCACAGATACGCAGTATTTT. It codes for CASSLNPGLAGLSTDTQYF.

The rearrangement links TRBV13 to TRBJ2-3, with 11 bases lining up with TRBD2. Germline CDR1 PRHDT, CDR2 FYEKMQ (reference sequence). The CDR3 consists of 20 residues. The J segment lost 1 base and the V segment lost 2 bases, leaving 14 bases of the junction unmatched. The CDR3 sequence: CASSLQTSGTHYFRTDTQYF. As DNA, the CDR3 is TGTGCCAGCAGCTTACAGACTAGCGGGACCCATTACTTTCGCACAGATACGCAGTATTTT.

The rearrangement uses TRBV7-9 and TRBJ2-7; 7 bases align to TRBD1. Germline CDR1 is SEHNR and CDR2 is FQNEAQ (reference sequence). With V trimmed by 4 bases and J by 7 bases, 1 base remained unmatched. This CDR3 contains 11 residues. CDR3 protein: CASSSGGEQYF. In DNA, the CDR3 is TGTGCCAGCAGCTCAGGGGGTGAGCAGTACTTC. Full variable domain (remainder filled in from reference TRBV7-9 and TRBJ2-7): DTGVSQNPRHKITKRGQNVTFRCDPISEHNRLYWYRQTLGQGPEFLTYFQNEAQLEKSRLLSDRFSAERPKGSFSTLEIQRTEQGDSAMYLCASSSGGEQYFGPGTRLTVT.

This clone was seen a handful of times. The chain links TRBV15 to TRBJ1-5, with D unresolved. Deletions cut 2 bases from V and 11 bases from J, with 16 bases between. Per germline, CDR1 LNHNV and CDR2 YYDKDF (reference sequence). There are 14 residues in the CDR3. The CDR3 spells CATSRQTPSGTQHF. DNA of the CDR3: TGTGCCACCAGCAGACAGACACCCTCGGGAACCCAGCATTTT. Variable domain in full (rest from reference TRBV15 and TRBJ1-5): DAMVIQNPRYQVTQFGKPVTLSCSQTLNHNVMYWYQQKSSQAPKLLFHYYDKDFNNEADTPDNFQSRRPNTSFCFLDIRSPGLGDTAMYLCATSRQTPSGTQHFGDGTRLSIL.

J is TRBJ2-3 and V is TRBV5-1, with TRBD2 matching over 10 bases. Looked up from germline, CDR1 is SGHRS and CDR2 is YFSETQ. The junction had 8 bases not matched to a gene; V was cut back by 0 bases and J by 4 bases. The CDR3 length is 17 residues. This CDR3 reads CASSLVGLAGVADTQYF. As DNA, the CDR3 is TGCGCCAGCAGCTTGGTCGGCCTAGCGGGAGTAGCAGATACGCAGTATTTT. The complete variable domain, with remaining parts taken from reference TRBV5-1 and TRBJ2-3, reads KAGVTQTPRYLIKTRGQQVTLSCSPISGHRSVSWYQQTPGQGLQFLFEYFSETQRNKGNFPGRFSGRQFSNSRSEMNVSTLELGDSALYLCASSLVGLAGVADTQYFGPGTRLTVL.

The CDR3 protein is CASSQDTRKEQFF. CDR3 nucleotide sequence: TGCGCCAGCAGCCAAGATACGAGGAAAGAGCAGTTCTTC. The chain is built from TRBV4-1 and TRBJ2-1, with D unclear. Trimming cost V 0 bases and J 10 bases, with 10 bases left between them. Germline assignment: CDR1 MGHRA and CDR2 YSYEKL. This CDR3 contains 13 residues.

This chain connects TRBV9 to TRBJ2-7, with 14 bases identical to TRBD2. J was trimmed by 4 bases and V by 4 bases; bases with no gene match: 4. CDR3 size: 15 residues. The V gene's germline CDR1 is SGDLS and CDR2 YYNGEE. CDR3 in amino acids: CASSPGTSGSYEQYF. The CDR3 DNA reads TGTGCCAGCAGCCCCGGGACTAGCGGGAGTTACGAGCAGTACTTC.

V gene TRBV5-1 combines with J gene TRBJ1-1, with 7 bases matching TRBD1. V shed 4 bases, J shed 1 base, and the junction held 10 bases outside the gene matches. Germline CDR1 and CDR2: SGHRS and YFSETQ. The CDR3 length is 16 residues. CDR3 residues: CASSPRLTGKNTEAFF. The CDR3 DNA sequence: TGCGCCAGCAGCCCGCGTCTGACAGGGAAGAACACTGAAGCTTTCTTT.

This clone was observed a few times. The V and J genes are TRBV5-1 and TRBJ2-3, with 7 bases lining up with TRBD1. The germline V gene has CDR1 SGHRS and CDR2 YFSETQ. The J segment lost 5 bases and the V segment lost 3 bases, leaving 6 bases of the junction unmatched. This CDR3 region has 14 residues. The chain's CDR3 is CASSSGTVEDTQYF. DNA for the CDR3: TGCGCCAGCAGCTCTGGGACAGTAGAAGATACGCAGTATTTT.

The V call is TRBV27, the J call TRBJ2-7; D gene uncertain. The V gene's germline CDR1 is MNHEY and CDR2 SMNVEV (reference sequence). This CDR3 has 14 amino acids. V shed 5 bases and J shed 2 bases, with 13 bases lying between them. CDR3 loop: CASSHHGVPYEQYF. As DNA, the CDR3 is TGTGCCAGCAGTCACCACGGAGTTCCCTACGAGCAGTACTTC.

The chain uses TRBV28 and TRBJ1-4; 7 bases are a match to TRBD1. The length of the CDR3 is 14 residues. Germline CDR1 and CDR2: MDHEN and SYDVKM. J was trimmed by 6 bases and V by 2 bases; bases with no gene match: 3. The CDR3 here is CASSLRGRDEKLFF. The CDR3 coding sequence is TGTGCCAGCAGTTTAAGGGGGCGGGATGAAAAACTGTTTTTT. Looking up the rest from reference TRBV28 and TRBJ1-4 gives the full variable domain: DVKVTQSSRYLVKRTGEKVFLECVQDMDHENMFWYRQDPGLGLRLIYFSYDVKMKEKGDIPEGYSVSREKKERFSLILESASTNQTSMYLCASSLRGRDEKLFFGSGTQLSVL.

The chain combines TRBV4-1 with TRBJ1-6, with a weak D call TRBD1 (5 bases). Between the trimmed V and J ends, which lost 4 bases and 5 bases, there was a span of 9 bases. This CDR3 region has 14 residues. CDR1 is MGHRA, CDR2 YSYEKL, per germline. CDR3 residues: CASSPTQDNSPLHF. The CDR3 coding sequence is TGCGCCAGCAGCCCTACACAGGATAATTCACCCCTCCACTTT.

This chain connects TRBV7-9 to TRBJ1-2; D remains ambiguous. V shed 1 base and J shed 14 bases, with 17 bases lying between them. The CDR3 is made up of 13 amino acids. Germline V gives CDR1 SEHNR, CDR2 FQNEAQ (reference sequence). CDR3 DNA: TGTGCCAGCAGCTTAGGTGACACCAAATCGTCTACCTTC. Amino acid sequence: CASSLGDTKSSTF.

This clone has a single count. The rearrangement uses TRBV30 and TRBJ1-5; D call uncertain. Germline CDR1 reads GTSNPN; CDR2 reads SVGIG (reference sequence). V was shortened by 0 bases and J by 4 bases, with 16 bases between the two germline ends. The CDR3 runs to 16 residues. CDR3 sequence reads: CAWSVLLGTGNQPQHF. The DNA of the CDR3 is TGTGCCTGGAGTGTACTCCTTGGTACGGGGAATCAGCCCCAGCATTTT.

V gene TRBV18 combines with J gene TRBJ2-7, with 7 bases lining up with TRBD2. The CDR3 totals 15 residues. V lost 5 bases and J lost 2; bases outside the gene matches: 9. Germline loops: CDR1 KGHSH, CDR2 LQKENI. The CDR3 DNA reads as TGTGCCAGCTCAGCTTTGGGGGGGGGAGCCTACGAGCAGTACTTC. As protein: CASSALGGGAYEQYF.

The CDR3 loop reads CASNQDILAQTQYF. The CDR3 bases are TGCGCCAGCAACCAGGACATCCTGGCCCAGACCCAGTACTTC. The gene calls are TRBV5-1 and TRBJ2-5, with D possibly TRBD1 on 5 matching bases. Per the germline V gene, CDR1 is SGHRS and CDR2 is YFSETQ. The germline V and J ends were trimmed by 6 bases and 6 bases, with 18 bases remaining between them. The length of the CDR3 is 14 residues.

V gene TRBV7-3 combines with J gene TRBJ1-2; TRBD1 matches 9 bases. The CDR3 consists of 14 residues. From germline, CDR1 is SGHTA and CDR2 FQGTGA. Trimming took 5 bases from V and 2 from J; bases not matched to a gene: 3. The CDR3, as DNA: TGTGCCAGCAGCCCGGGACAGGGAAACTATGGCTACACCTTC. This translates into CASSPGQGNYGYTF.

The chain combines TRBV6-5 with TRBJ1-4; D might be TRBD1 (5 bases). The CDR3 extends over 14 amino acids. Trimming took 6 bases from V and 8 from J, leaving 16 bases between them. Germline V gene sequence: CDR1 MNHEY, CDR2 SVGAGI. In DNA, the CDR3 is TGTGCCAGCAGGACGGGCCAGGGAAGGGAAAAACTGTTTTTT. Amino acid sequence: CASRTGQGREKLFF.

The V and J genes are TRBV19 and TRBJ2-6, with a tentative D call TRBD1 (5 bases). V was pared by 7 bases and J by 4 bases, with 14 bases between. The CDR3 runs to 15 residues. Germline values: CDR1 LNHDA, CDR2 SQIVND (reference sequence). The CDR3 DNA follows: TGTGCCAGTACTACTGCAGGGTTCGGGGCCAACGTCCTGACTTTC. It translates to CASTTAGFGANVLTF. The entire variable domain, with the rest obtained from reference TRBV19 and TRBJ2-6, is as follows: DGGITQSPKYLFRKEGQNVTLSCEQNLNHDAMYWYRQDPGQGLRLIYYSQIVNDFQKGDIAEGYSVSREKKESFPLTVTSAQKNPTAFYLCASTTAGFGANVLTFGAGSRLTVL.

This clone appeared once. The chain uses TRBV19 and TRBJ2-7; D remains unclear. The V and J ends lost 3 bases and 0 bases respectively, with 12 bases between them. Per germline, CDR1 LNHDA and CDR2 SQIVND (reference sequence). The CDR3 has 15 residues. The DNA for the CDR3 is TGTGCCAGTAGTATTATCCTCGCCAGCTCCTACGAGCAGTACTTC. Translation: CASSIILASSYEQYF.